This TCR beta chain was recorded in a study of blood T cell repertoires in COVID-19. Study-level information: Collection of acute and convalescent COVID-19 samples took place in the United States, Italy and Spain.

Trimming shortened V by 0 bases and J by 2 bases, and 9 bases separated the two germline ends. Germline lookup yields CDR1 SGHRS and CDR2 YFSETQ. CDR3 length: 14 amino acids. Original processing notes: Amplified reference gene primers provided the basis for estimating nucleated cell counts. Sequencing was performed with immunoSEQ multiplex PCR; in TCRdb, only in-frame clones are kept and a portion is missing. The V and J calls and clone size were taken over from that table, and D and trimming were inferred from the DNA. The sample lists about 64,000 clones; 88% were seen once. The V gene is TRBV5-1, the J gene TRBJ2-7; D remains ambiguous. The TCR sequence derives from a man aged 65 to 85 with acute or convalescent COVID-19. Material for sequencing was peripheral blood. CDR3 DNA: TGCGCCAGCAGCTTGGCCGTCGGTGCCTACGAGCAGTACTTC. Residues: CASSLAVGAYEQYF.